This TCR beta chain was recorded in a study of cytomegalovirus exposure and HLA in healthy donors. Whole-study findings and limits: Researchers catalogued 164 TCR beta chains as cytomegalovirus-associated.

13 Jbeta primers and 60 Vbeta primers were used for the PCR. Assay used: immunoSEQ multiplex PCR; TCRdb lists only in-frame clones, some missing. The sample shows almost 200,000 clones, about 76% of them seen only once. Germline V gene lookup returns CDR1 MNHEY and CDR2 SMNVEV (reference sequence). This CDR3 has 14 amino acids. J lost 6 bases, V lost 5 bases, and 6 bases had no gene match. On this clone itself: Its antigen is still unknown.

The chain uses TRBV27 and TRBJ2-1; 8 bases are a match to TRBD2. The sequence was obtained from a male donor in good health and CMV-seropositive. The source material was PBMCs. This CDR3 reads CASSTIAGTNEQFF. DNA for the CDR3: TGTGCCAGCAGTACGATAGCGGGGACCAATGAGCAGTTCTTC.